These T cell receptor beta chains were read from a single sample in a study of shared clonotypes between healthy human individuals. Profiling relied on immunoSEQ multiplex PCR, and the TCRdb table lists in-frame clones only, not all of them. The sample holds some 790,000 clones, over 60% seen once. The sequenced sample was memory CD4+ T cells sorted from blood. Receptors originate from a woman in her twenties or thirties in good health. Both conserved end residues are part of each CDR3. A D gene is named only where the DNA matches it firmly. Only part of the rows carry a size: once, few, many, or a class if the clone is expanded.

NA	14	TRBJ2-7	NA	TRBV11-2	TGTGCCAGCACCCCCGTGGGGGTCTTGACCGAGCAGTACTTC	CASTPVGVLTEQYF
NA	15	TRBJ1-4	NA	TRBV4-1	TGCGCCAGCAGCCAAGATGGGACACCGAATGAAAAACTGTTTTTT	CASSQDGTPNEKLFF
NA	13	TRBJ1-1	few	TRBV28	TGTGCCAGCAGCTCCGGATTCGCCACTGAAGCTTTCTTT	CASSSGFATEAFF
TRBD2	18	TRBJ2-3	NA	TRBV11-2	TGTGCCAGCAGCTTAGTTTTTCCGGGAGGAGTAAGCACAGATACGCAGTATTTT	CASSLVFPGGVSTDTQYF
NA	15	TRBJ2-7	NA	TRBV28	TGTGCCAGCAGTTTTGAGGTTCAGGGTCCCTACGAGCAGTACTTC	CASSFEVQGPYEQYF
NA	15	TRBJ1-1	NA	TRBV6-5	TGTGCCAGCAGTTACCTTTCGGTGGGGAACACTGAAGCTTTCTTT	CASSYLSVGNTEAFF
NA	14	TRBJ2-5	few	TRBV2	TGTGCCAGCAGTCCTATGACAGGCAAGGAGACCCAGTACTTC	CASSPMTGKETQYF
NA	14	TRBJ2-7	few	TRBV27	TGTGCCAGCAGTCCCCTGGACTCGTACTACGAGCAGTACTTC	CASSPLDSYYEQYF
TRBD1	16	TRBJ2-7	NA	TRBV11-2	TGTGCCAGCAGTCCCTATTCTGGACAGGGCTCCTACGAGCAGTACTTC	CASSPYSGQGSYEQYF
NA	16	TRBJ2-1	NA	TRBV5-5	TGTGCCAGCAGCTTGTTCGGGAGTAGGTCCTACAATGAGCAGTTCTTC	CASSLFGSRSYNEQFF
NA	15	TRBJ1-2	NA	TRBV5-1	TGCGCCAGCAGCTTGTTCCTGAGTGAAGGAAATGGCTACACCTTC	CASSLFLSEGNGYTF
NA	14	TRBJ2-1	once	TRBV29-1	TGCAGCGTTCCACTCCCCCACGGGAGCGATGAGCAGTTCTTC	CSVPLPHGSDEQFF
TRBD2	15	TRBJ2-1	NA	TRBV7-6	TGTGCCAGCAGCCCCCGGACTAGCGGATACAATGAGCAGTTCTTC	CASSPRTSGYNEQFF
NA	12	TRBJ2-7	NA	TRBV25-1	TGTGCCAGCACCGACCCAAGAGGAGAGCAGTACTTC	CASTDPRGEQYF
TRBD2	14	TRBJ2-3	NA	TRBV30	TGTGCCTTCAGACTAGCGGGAGCGGCAGATACGCAGTATTTT	CAFRLAGAADTQYF
NA	15	TRBJ1-2	NA	TRBV6-1	TGTGCCAGCAGTGAACAGGGAGGGAGTAACTATGGCTACACCTTC	CASSEQGGSNYGYTF
TRBD2	14	TRBJ2-1	NA	TRBV9	TGTGCCAGCAGCGTAGTCGGTAGCGGGCGTGGGCAGTTCTTC	CASSVVGSGRGQFF
NA	16	TRBJ1-3	NA	TRBV13	TGTGCCAGCAGCCGGGGGGGACAAGGAGCCGGAAACACCATATATTTT	CASSRGGQGAGNTIYF
NA	13	TRBJ1-2	NA	TRBV19	TGTGCCAGTAGTAGGTCAGAGAACTATGGCTACACCTTC	CASSRSENYGYTF
TRBD2	16	TRBJ2-2	NA	TRBV7-2	TGTGCCAGCTCCGTGTGGTCTAGCGGGAACACCGGGGAGCTGTTTTTT	CASSVWSSGNTGELFF
NA	13	TRBJ1-2	NA	TRBV5-5	TGTGCCAGCAGCTTGGAGGGAAAGTATGGCTACACCTTC	CASSLEGKYGYTF
NA	13	TRBJ1-3	NA	TRBV5-4	TGTGCCAGCAGCTTGCGGCCCGAGAACACCATATATTTT	CASSLRPENTIYF
NA	12	TRBJ2-3	NA	TRBV28	TGTGCCAGCAGAAGGAATGTGGATACGCAGTATTTT	CASRRNVDTQYF
NA	18	TRBJ1-2	NA	TRBV19	TGTGCCAGTAGTATAGGGCGAGGATCGGAATTCGCTAACTATGGCTACACCTTC	CASSIGRGSEFANYGYTF
TRBD1	13	TRBJ2-7	once	TRBV29-1	TGCAGCGTCCCGGGACAGGGAGCCTACGAGCAGTACTTC	CSVPGQGAYEQYF
TRBD1	14	TRBJ1-5	NA	TRBV7-8	TGTGCCAGCAGCTTTGACAGGGTCCATCAGCCCCAGCATTTT	CASSFDRVHQPQHF
NA	19	TRBJ2-1	NA	TRBV28	TGTGCCAGCAGTATACAGGGCGGCATCACAAGTAGCTCCTACAATGAGCAGTTCTTC	CASSIQGGITSSSYNEQFF
TRBD1	15	TRBJ1-4	NA	TRBV7-8	TGTGCCAGCAGCTCCAACAGGGGGCGGAATGAAAAACTGTTTTTT	CASSSNRGRNEKLFF
NA	13	TRBJ2-5	NA	TRBV4-1	TGCGCCAGCAGCCAGGTCCCGGGGGAGACCCAGTACTTC	CASSQVPGETQYF
TRBD1	13	TRBJ2-7	NA	TRBV7-8	TGTGCCAGCAGCTTAGACAGGGGCTACGAGCAGTACTTC	CASSLDRGYEQYF
NA	14	TRBJ2-1	NA	TRBV29-1	TGCAGCGTCGCCGGGGGCGGGTCCTACAATGAGCAGTTCTTC	CSVAGGGSYNEQFF
NA	11	TRBJ2-3	NA	TRBV12-5	TGTGCTAGTGGTTTGGGCGATACGCAGTATTTT	CASGLGDTQYF
NA	14	TRBJ1-2	NA	TRBV28	TGTGCCAGCAGTTTTGTGTCTAAGGCCCGTGGCTACACCTTC	CASSFVSKARGYTF
TRBD1	18	TRBJ1-5	many	TRBV27	TGTGCCAGCAGTTCGATGGACAGGAGAGGGTATAGCAATCAGCCCCAGCATTTT	CASSSMDRRGYSNQPQHF
NA	14	TRBJ2-5	NA	TRBV7-2	TGTGCCAGCAGCTTAGAGGGCCTCGGTGGGACCCAGTACTTC	CASSLEGLGGTQYF
NA	15	TRBJ2-7	NA	TRBV6-1	TGTGCCAGCAGGAGTCTCCCCCCGGGCTCCTACGAGCAGTACTTC	CASRSLPPGSYEQYF
NA	14	TRBJ2-1	NA	TRBV7-6	TGTGCCAGCAGCCCCGCCGGGGGTGCGAATGAGCAGTTCTTC	CASSPAGGANEQFF
NA	13	TRBJ2-7	NA	TRBV25-1	TGTGCCAGCAGTGAACAGGCGAACTACGAGCAGTACTTC	CASSEQANYEQYF